This T cell receptor beta chain is drawn from a study of cytomegalovirus exposure and HLA in healthy donors. Study-level findings and limits: In a later analysis, TCR beta V- and J-gene trimming was associated with a missense DCLRE1C variant. Previous analysis showed most TCR beta V segments were productive about 87% or about 30% of the time.

The donors were healthy bone marrow donors. Details on this clone: What it binds is not known.

This PCR relied on a set of 60 Vbeta primers and 13 Jbeta primers. TCRdb keeps only in-frame clones here, not all; method: immunoSEQ multiplex PCR. The repertoire holds over 130,000 clones, with about three fifths as singletons. Sequencing was performed on PBMCs. This TCR derives from a male donor in good health and CMV-seronegative.

Here the CDR3 DNA reads TGTGCCAGCAGCCCCCAGGGCCTGGGCCAAAACATTCAGTACTTC. Amino acids: CASSPQGLGQNIQYF. V and J are TRBV9 and TRBJ2-4; D might be TRBD1 (5 bases). The germline V gene has CDR1 SGDLS and CDR2 YYNGEE. With 4 bases removed from V and 5 bases from J, the gap between germline ends came to 16 bases. The CDR3 is 15 amino acids.